The 17 T cell receptor beta chains reported below all come from one sample, sequenced in a study of T-cell memory formation after mild COVID-19. TCRdb re-derived calls from the 5' RACE reads in MiXCR, one entry per CDR3 protein. The sample lists some 290,000 distinct CDR3 sequences; roughly 17% were seen once. The sequenced sample consisted of PBMCs or a T cell subset sorted from them (not recorded which). The receptor source for this set is a man aged 18 to 29 who had mild COVID-19 (a few samples of this study predate the infection). Cell type and time point are not known.

The V call is TRBV7-9, the J call TRBJ1-4; no definite D call. V was cut by 5 bases and J by 8 bases, with 12 bases left in between. CDR1 SEHNR and CDR2 FQNEAQ come from the germline V gene (reference sequence). The CDR3 runs 13 residues. The CDR3, as DNA: TGTGCCAGCAGCGTCGAACGAGGGGAAAAACTGTTTTTT. It encodes CASSVERGEKLFF.

The sample holds a few counts of this clonotype. The chain joins TRBV15 to TRBJ2-1, with D tentatively TRBD1 (5 bases). Germline CDR1 and CDR2: LNHNV and YYDKDF (reference sequence). The CDR3 sequence is 15 residues long. V lost 5 bases and J lost 6, with 17 bases in between. CDR3 region: CATSYRQLGLNEQFF. The CDR3 DNA follows: TGTGCCACCAGCTATCGACAGTTGGGGCTCAATGAGCAGTTCTTC.

The chain carries TRBV5-1 and TRBJ1-1; 7 nucleotides match TRBD1. CDR3 length: 13 amino acids. Germline-derived CDR1 and CDR2 are SGHRS and YFSETQ. V gave up 2 bases and J gave up 6 bases; unmatched junction bases: 4. The CDR3 DNA sequence: TGCGCCAGCAGCTTTCAGGGGGTGGCTGAAGCTTTCTTT. This encodes CASSFQGVAEAFF.

There are a few counts of this clonotype. The CDR3 DNA is TGTGCCAGCAGCCGACACGGGCAAGAGACCCAGTACTTC. Its translation is CASSRHGQETQYF. This chain links TRBV11-3 with TRBJ2-5; D uncertain. The CDR3 loop spans 13 amino acids. Deletions cut 5 bases from V and 2 bases from J, with 9 bases between. Germline CDR1 and CDR2: SGHNT and YENEEA.

This clonotype was observed at least ten times. The chain combines TRBV20-1 with TRBJ1-5; D is uncertain. The CDR3 extends over 13 amino acids. The ends were cut back, 3 bases at V and 0 bases at J, with 6 bases in the middle. In germline, CDR1 is DFQATT, CDR2 SNEGSKA (reference sequence). The CDR3 spells CSASPDSNQPQHF. As DNA, the CDR3 is TGCAGTGCTAGTCCAGATAGCAATCAGCCCCAGCATTTT.

The V and J genes are TRBV7-2 and TRBJ2-1; 7 nucleotides match TRBD2. J was trimmed by 3 bases and V by 3 bases; bases with no gene match: 8. Germline V gene sequence: CDR1 SGHTA, CDR2 FQGNSA. This CDR3 comprises 16 residues. The CDR3 here is CASSFRAGLNYNEQFF. The CDR3 DNA sequence: TGTGCCAGCAGCTTCAGAGCGGGACTGAACTACAATGAGCAGTTCTTC.

This chain links TRBV6-6 with TRBJ2-5, with D maybe TRBD1 (6 bases). The germline CDR1 and CDR2 sequences are MNHNY and SVGAGI (reference sequence). This CDR3 has 17 amino acids. Deletions cut 5 bases from V and 5 bases from J, with 24 bases between. CDR3 sequence reads: CASSSGQSTPLAETQYF. The CDR3 region has the DNA TGTGCCAGCAGTAGTGGACAGTCCACTCCTCTTGCGGAGACCCAGTACTTC.

This chain uses TRBV29-1 with TRBJ1-5; D may be TRBD1 (5 bases). Trimming took off 4 bases at V and 1 base at J, with 11 bases between the two ends. This CDR3 is 14 amino acids long. Looked up from germline, CDR1 is SQVTM and CDR2 is ANQGSEA. CDR3 bases: TGCAGCGTTGTCATCCCAGGGAGCAATCAGCCCCAGCATTTT. It encodes CSVVIPGSNQPQHF.

This clonotype has just a few counts. This chain links TRBV9 with TRBJ2-1, with 10 bases identical to TRBD2. Per the germline V gene, CDR1 is SGDLS and CDR2 is YYNGEE. There are 16 residues in the CDR3. V shed 0 bases and J 2 bases; nucleotides not matched to a gene: 2. CDR3: CASSVVAGGAYNEQFF. For the CDR3, the DNA is TGTGCCAGCAGCGTAGTAGCGGGGGGCGCCTACAATGAGCAGTTCTTC.

This sequence joins TRBV6-5 and TRBJ2-7, with no clear D. V was trimmed by 6 bases and J by 7 bases, leaving 7 bases between them. The germline V gene has CDR1 MNHEY and CDR2 SVGAGI. The CDR3 has 10 amino acids. The CDR3 nucleotides read TGTGCCAGCAGCCTCCTGGAGCAGTACGTC. Translating gives CASSLLEQYV.

V gene TRBV25-1 combines with J gene TRBJ2-2, with TRBD1 as a possible D gene (6 bases). V lost 0 bases, J lost 4 bases, and 9 bases lay in between. Germline V lookup: CDR1 MGHDK, CDR2 SYGVNS. CDR3 length: 15 amino acids. The CDR3 nucleotides read TGTGCCAGCAGTGAATACAGGGGCGGCACCGGGGAGCTGTTTTTT. Residues: CASSEYRGGTGELFF.

This clonotype was counted between two and nine times. The J gene is TRBJ1-5, the V gene TRBV27, with no clear D. V gave up 5 bases and J gave up 3 bases, with 11 bases separating them. The CDR3 length is 14 residues. From germline, CDR1 is MNHEY and CDR2 SMNVEV (reference sequence). The CDR3 reads CASSPRGDNQPQHF. The CDR3 DNA follows: TGTGCCAGCAGTCCCCGGGGAGACAATCAGCCCCAGCATTTT.

This clonotype turned up a few times. J is TRBJ2-1 and V is TRBV6-5, with TRBD2 matching over 7 bases. The CDR3 runs to 15 residues. Germline V gene lookup returns CDR1 MNHEY and CDR2 SVGAGI. J gave up 6 bases and V 1 base, and 6 bases lay outside the gene matches. The CDR3 loop is CASSYYGGTLNEQFF. CDR3 coding DNA: TGTGCCAGCAGTTACTACGGGGGGACCCTCAATGAGCAGTTCTTC.

This clonotype was detected only a few times. This sequence joins TRBV29-1 and TRBJ2-2, with D unclear. This CDR3 region has 11 residues. The V end was cut by 5 bases, the J end by 7 bases, with 8 bases between. Germline V gene lookup returns CDR1 SQVTM and CDR2 ANQGSEA. DNA of the CDR3: TGCAGCGTTTTACATGGCGGGGAGCTGTTTTTT. Protein product: CSVLHGGELFF.

The V and J genes are TRBV29-1 and TRBJ2-5; 10 bases align to TRBD1. The CDR3 runs to 13 residues. The J segment lost 4 bases and the V segment lost 5 bases, leaving 4 bases of the junction unmatched. CDR1 and CDR2 from the germline V gene are SQVTM and ANQGSEA. CDR3 sequence reads: CSVQTGGGETQYF. DNA of the CDR3: TGCAGCGTTCAGACAGGGGGCGGAGAGACCCAGTACTTC.

The gene calls are TRBV7-9 and TRBJ2-5; the match to TRBD2 covers 8 bases. The V and J ends lost 3 bases and 4 bases, in that order; junction bases with no gene match: 7. The CDR3 has 15 residues. Germline V gene lookup returns CDR1 SEHNR and CDR2 FQNEAQ (reference sequence). CDR3 bases: TGTGCCAGCAGCTTTACCGGGGGGGCTCGAGAGACCCAGTACTTC. This sequence encodes CASSFTGGARETQYF.

Only a few counts were recorded for this clonotype. The chain joins TRBV20-1 to TRBJ2-5; D unclear. Trimming removed 4 bases at V and 2 bases at J, with 2 bases between. Looked up from germline, CDR1 is DFQATT and CDR2 is SNEGSKA (reference sequence). The CDR3 is 10 amino acids. The CDR3, as DNA: TGCAGTGCTATTCAAGAGACCCAGTACTTC. Encoded protein: CSAIQETQYF.